These 14 T cell receptor beta chains were sequenced from one sample in a study of identifying expanded T cells in peripheral blood. Sequencing used immunoSEQ multiplex PCR; TCRdb keeps in-frame clones, though not all of them. Among more than 65,000 clones listed, around 91% were seen once. Sequencing input: blood. The receptors come from a person aged 18 to 70 in good health.

This clone has only one observation. The CDR3 here is CASSPVQGAGANVLTF. The CDR3 DNA reads TGCGCCAGCAGCCCCGTACAGGGTGCTGGGGCCAACGTCCTGACTTTC. J is TRBJ2-6 and V is TRBV4-1; a weak D match, TRBD1 (6 bases). From germline, CDR1 is MGHRA and CDR2 YSYEKL. The V end lost 4 bases, the J end lost 2 bases, and 12 bases lay between the germline ends. The CDR3 runs to 16 residues.

This sequence joins TRBV7-7 and TRBJ2-5; D possibly corresponds to TRBD2 (8 bases). The V and J ends lost 3 bases and 1 base respectively, with 15 bases between them. The germline CDR1 and CDR2 sequences are SSHAT and FNYEAQ (reference sequence). The CDR3 is 16 amino acids. The CDR3 protein is CASSLGLEGAQETQYF. CDR3 nucleotide sequence: TGTGCCAGCAGCTTGGGACTAGAGGGGGCCCAAGAGACCCAGTACTTC.

The chain couples TRBV7-3 to TRBJ2-2; TRBD1 might be the D (6 bases). CDR3 length: 15 amino acids. Germline V gene data show CDR1 as SGHTA and CDR2 as FQGTGA. Trimming removed 0 bases from V and 6 bases from J, with 11 bases in between. CDR3 in amino acids: CASSLTARGAGELFF. The DNA of the CDR3 is TGTGCCAGCAGCTTAACGGCCAGGGGCGCCGGGGAGCTGTTTTTT. Full variable domain (outside the CDR3, taken from reference TRBV7-3 and TRBJ2-2): GAGVSQTPSNKVTEKGKYVELRCDPISGHTALYWYRQSLGQGPEFLIYFQGTGAADDSGLPNDRFFAVRPEGSVSTLKIQRTERGDSAVYLCASSLTARGAGELFFGEGSRLTVL.

The chain employs TRBV29-1 and TRBJ1-1, with unresolved D. CDR1 and CDR2 (germline): SQVTM, ANQGSEA. Trimming took 4 bases from V and 4 from J, leaving 13 bases between them. The CDR3 contains 13 residues. CDR3 sequence (DNA): TGCAGCGTTGGGAACGGATGGGGCACTGAAGCTTTCTTT. Translated: CSVGNGWGTEAFF.

The V call is TRBV27, the J call TRBJ2-5, with D possibly being TRBD1 or TRBD2 (5 bases each). The J call may be wrong; the DNA end is better matched by TRBJ2-7. Germline V CDR1 and CDR2: MNHEY, SMNVEV (reference sequence). The CDR3 is made up of 16 amino acids. The CDR3 spells CASRPAVGALGYEQYF. The DNA for the CDR3 is TGTGCCAGCAGGCCCGCCGTCGGGGCTCTGGGATACGAGCAGTACTTC.

CDR3 sequence: CATSRGGTKIQGQYF. In nucleotides, the CDR3 is TGTGCCACCAGCAGAGGGGGGACCAAAATCCAAGGGCAGTACTTC. The V call is TRBV15, the J call TRBJ2-7, with D possibly being TRBD1 or TRBD2 (5 bases each). The CDR3 loop spans 15 amino acids. CDR1 is LNHNV and CDR2 is YYDKDF in the germline V gene (reference sequence). Trimming took off 1 base at V and 9 bases at J, with 19 bases between the two ends.

The rearrangement joins TRBV28 to TRBJ2-5; 10 bases match TRBD2. CDR1 and CDR2 (germline): MDHEN, SYDVKM. The V gene end was trimmed by 5 bases and the J gene end by 3 bases; junction bases not matched to a gene: 3. This CDR3 comprises 14 residues. The chain's CDR3 is CASSVGTSEETQYF. CDR3 coding DNA: TGTGCCAGCAGTGTAGGGACTAGCGAAGAGACCCAGTACTTC.

The rearrangement uses TRBV5-1 and TRBJ1-1, with D possibly matching TRBD1 (5 bases). V lost 1 base, J lost 8 bases, and 18 bases lay in between. The CDR3 loop spans 15 amino acids. Germline-derived CDR1 and CDR2 are SGHRS and YFSETQ. CDR3 in amino acids: CASSLTPDSEREAFF. Written as DNA, the CDR3 is TGCGCCAGCAGCTTGACCCCTGACAGCGAACGGGAAGCTTTCTTT.

The chain couples TRBV19 to TRBJ1-5; TRBD1 is a possible D gene (5 bases). The CDR3 length is 15 residues. Germline V gene lookup returns CDR1 LNHDA and CDR2 SQIVND (reference sequence). Trimming left V 4 bases short and J 7 bases short, with 17 bases between. CDR3: CASSSTGTKLQPQHF. CDR3 nucleotide sequence: TGTGCCAGTAGTAGTACCGGGACCAAGCTCCAGCCCCAGCATTTT.

The chain couples TRBV28 to TRBJ2-7; D not resolved. Trimming stripped 8 bases from V and 6 bases from J, with 23 bases between. The CDR3 has 15 residues. Looked up from germline, CDR1 is MDHEN and CDR2 is SYDVKM. CDR3 sequence: CASVNSISLGSEQYF. The CDR3 DNA sequence: TGTGCCAGCGTGAATTCTATATCTTTGGGCTCCGAGCAGTACTTC. Complete variable domain (other parts from reference TRBV28 and TRBJ2-7): DVKVTQSSRYLVKRTGEKVFLECVQDMDHENMFWYRQDPGLGLRLIYFSYDVKMKEKGDIPEGYSVSREKKERFSLILESASTNQTSMYLCASVNSISLGSEQYFGPGTRLTVT.

In its sample, this clone was seen once. V usage is TRBV30 and J usage is TRBJ1-5, with no clear D. V lost 1 base and J lost 0, with 7 bases in between. Germline V gene lookup returns CDR1 GTSNPN and CDR2 SVGIG (reference sequence). The CDR3 sequence is 14 residues long. CDR3 loop: CAWSAQISNQPQHF. DNA for the CDR3: TGTGCCTGGAGTGCACAGATTAGCAATCAGCCCCAGCATTTT.

This chain uses TRBV7-7 with TRBJ2-3, with D possibly being TRBD2 (7 bases). This CDR3 contains 16 residues. Germline CDR1 and CDR2: SSHAT and FNYEAQ (reference sequence). Trimming removed 5 bases from V and 6 bases from J, with 21 bases in between. The CDR3 DNA reads as TGTGCCAGCAGCCATCCTGAGGGGGGGGCATCGGATACGCAGTATTTT. Amino acids: CASSHPEGGASDTQYF.

This clone was recorded only once. This chain uses TRBV7-2 with TRBJ2-7, with D unclear. The V gene's germline CDR1 is SGHTA and CDR2 FQGNSA. V lost 1 base and J 3 bases, leaving 10 bases between the germline ends. CDR3 size: 14 residues. The CDR3, as DNA: TGTGCCAGCAGCTTAGATCTTGGCGGCTACGAGCAGTACTTC. This sequence encodes CASSLDLGGYEQYF.

This chain links TRBV28 with TRBJ1-4, with 10 bases matching TRBD1. The J segment lost 7 bases and the V segment lost 1 base, leaving 6 bases of the junction unmatched. The CDR3 is 16 residues long. Looked up from germline, CDR1 is MDHEN and CDR2 is SYDVKM. The CDR3 bases are TGTGCCAGCAGTTTATCGACAGGGGGCGATGTTGAAAAACTGTTTTTT. It codes for CASSLSTGGDVEKLFF.